This T cell receptor beta chain derives from a study of blood T cell repertoires in COVID-19. Clones were sequenced by immunoSEQ multiplex PCR, and TCRdb holds only the in-frame ones, with some missing. The data contain some 60,000 clones, 85% to 90% of them seen just once; the ten biggest clones take up about 4.9%. The clonotype was recovered from a man aged 55 to 70 with acute or convalescent COVID-19. Sequencing was done on a sample of peripheral blood.

The CDR3: CASSPRGETQYF. CDR3 coding DNA: TGCGCCAGCAGCCCACGAGGAGAGACCCAGTACTTC. The genes are TRBV5-1 and TRBJ2-5; D gene uncertain. Germline V lookup: CDR1 SGHRS, CDR2 YFSETQ. CDR3 size: 12 residues. Trimming took 4 bases from V and 4 from J, leaving 8 bases between them.